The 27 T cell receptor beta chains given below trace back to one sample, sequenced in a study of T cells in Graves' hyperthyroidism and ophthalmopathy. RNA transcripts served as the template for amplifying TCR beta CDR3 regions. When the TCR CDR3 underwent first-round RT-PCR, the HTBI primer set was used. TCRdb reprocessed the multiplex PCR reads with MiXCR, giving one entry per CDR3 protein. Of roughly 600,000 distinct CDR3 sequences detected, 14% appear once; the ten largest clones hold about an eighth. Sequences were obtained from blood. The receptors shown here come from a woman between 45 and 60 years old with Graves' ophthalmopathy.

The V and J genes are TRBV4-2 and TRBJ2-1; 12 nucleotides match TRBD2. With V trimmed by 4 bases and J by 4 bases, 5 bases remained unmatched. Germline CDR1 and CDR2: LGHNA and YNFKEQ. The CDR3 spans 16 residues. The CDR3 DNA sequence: TGTGCCAGCAGCCGACTAGCGGGAGATATTTACAATGAGCAGTTCTTC. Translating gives CASSRLAGDIYNEQFF.

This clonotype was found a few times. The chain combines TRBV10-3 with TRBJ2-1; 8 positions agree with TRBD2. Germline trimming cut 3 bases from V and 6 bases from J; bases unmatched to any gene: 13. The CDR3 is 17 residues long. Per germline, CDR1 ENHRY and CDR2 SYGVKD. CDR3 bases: TGTGCCATCAGTGACCCCGAAGCGGGAGTTACGGCCAATGAGCAGTTCTTC. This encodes CAISDPEAGVTANEQFF.

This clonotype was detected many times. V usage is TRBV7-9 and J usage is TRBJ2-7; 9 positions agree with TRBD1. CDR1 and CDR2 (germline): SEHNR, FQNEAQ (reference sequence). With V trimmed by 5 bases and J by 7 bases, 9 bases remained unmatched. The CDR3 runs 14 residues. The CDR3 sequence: CASSTGTGLGEQYF. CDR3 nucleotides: TGTGCCAGCAGCACAGGGACAGGGCTGGGGGAGCAGTACTTC.

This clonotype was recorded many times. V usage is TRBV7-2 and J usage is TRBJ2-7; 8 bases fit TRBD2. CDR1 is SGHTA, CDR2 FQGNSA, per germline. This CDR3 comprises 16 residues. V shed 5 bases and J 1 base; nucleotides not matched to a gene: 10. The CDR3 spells CASSKNSGAKSYEQYF. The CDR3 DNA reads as TGTGCCAGCAGCAAAAATAGCGGGGCTAAGTCCTACGAGCAGTACTTC.

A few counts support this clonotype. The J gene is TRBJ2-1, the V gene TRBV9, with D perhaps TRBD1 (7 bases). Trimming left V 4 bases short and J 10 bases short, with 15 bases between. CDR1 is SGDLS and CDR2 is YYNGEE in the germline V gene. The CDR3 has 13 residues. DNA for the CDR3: TGTGCCAGCAGCACTCAGACAGGGAGGGAGCAGTTCTTC. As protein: CASSTQTGREQFF.

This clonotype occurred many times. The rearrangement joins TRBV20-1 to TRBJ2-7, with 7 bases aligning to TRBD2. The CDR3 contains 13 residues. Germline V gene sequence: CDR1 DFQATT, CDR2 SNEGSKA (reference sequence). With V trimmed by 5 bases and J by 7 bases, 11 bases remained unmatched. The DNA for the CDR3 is TGCAGTGCTCAGCTAGCGGTCTCATTGGAGCAGTACTTC. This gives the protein CSAQLAVSLEQYF.

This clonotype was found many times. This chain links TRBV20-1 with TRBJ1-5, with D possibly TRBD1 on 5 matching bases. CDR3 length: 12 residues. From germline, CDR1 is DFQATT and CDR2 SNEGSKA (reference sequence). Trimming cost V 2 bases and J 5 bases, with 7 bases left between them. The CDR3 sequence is CSARQGDQPQHF. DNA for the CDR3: TGCAGTGCTAGACAGGGAGATCAGCCCCAGCATTTT.

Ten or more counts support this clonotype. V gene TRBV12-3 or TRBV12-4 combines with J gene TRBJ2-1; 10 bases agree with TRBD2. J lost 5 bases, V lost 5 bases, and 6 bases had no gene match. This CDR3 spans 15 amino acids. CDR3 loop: CASSPRTSGHNEQFF. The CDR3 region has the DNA TGTGCCAGCAGTCCCCGGACTAGCGGCCACAATGAGCAGTTCTTC.

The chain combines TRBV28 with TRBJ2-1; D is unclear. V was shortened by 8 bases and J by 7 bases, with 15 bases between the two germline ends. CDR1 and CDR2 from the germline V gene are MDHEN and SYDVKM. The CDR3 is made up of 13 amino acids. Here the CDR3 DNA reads TGTGCCAGCTCCACCCAGTCCCTTAATGAGCAGTTCTTC. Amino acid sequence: CASSTQSLNEQFF.

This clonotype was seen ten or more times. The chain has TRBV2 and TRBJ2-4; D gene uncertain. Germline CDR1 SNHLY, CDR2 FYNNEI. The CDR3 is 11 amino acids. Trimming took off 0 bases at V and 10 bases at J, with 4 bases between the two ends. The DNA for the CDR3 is TGTGCCAGCAGTGAAGCGCCTATTCAGTACTTC. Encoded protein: CASSEAPIQYF.

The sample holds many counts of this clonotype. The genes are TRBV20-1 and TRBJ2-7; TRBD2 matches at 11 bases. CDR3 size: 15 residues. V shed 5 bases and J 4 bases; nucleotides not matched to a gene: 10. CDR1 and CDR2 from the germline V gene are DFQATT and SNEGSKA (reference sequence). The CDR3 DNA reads TGCAGTGCTGTAAAGCCTAGCGGGAGGTTATACGAGCAGTACTTC. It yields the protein CSAVKPSGRLYEQYF.

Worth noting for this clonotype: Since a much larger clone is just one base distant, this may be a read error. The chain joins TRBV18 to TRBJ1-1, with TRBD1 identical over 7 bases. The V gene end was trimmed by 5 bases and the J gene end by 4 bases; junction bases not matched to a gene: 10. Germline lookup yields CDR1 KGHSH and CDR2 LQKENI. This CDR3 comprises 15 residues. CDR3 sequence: CASSAFRGQSTEAFF. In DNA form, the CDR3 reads TGTGCCAGCTCAGCATTTAGGGGACAGAGCACTGAAGCTTTCTTT.

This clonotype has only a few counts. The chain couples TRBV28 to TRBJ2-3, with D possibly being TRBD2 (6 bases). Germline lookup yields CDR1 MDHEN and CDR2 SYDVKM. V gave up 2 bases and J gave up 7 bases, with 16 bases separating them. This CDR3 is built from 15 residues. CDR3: CASSLPLAERYTQYF. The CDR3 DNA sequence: TGTGCCAGCAGTTTACCTTTAGCGGAACGCTATACGCAGTATTTT.

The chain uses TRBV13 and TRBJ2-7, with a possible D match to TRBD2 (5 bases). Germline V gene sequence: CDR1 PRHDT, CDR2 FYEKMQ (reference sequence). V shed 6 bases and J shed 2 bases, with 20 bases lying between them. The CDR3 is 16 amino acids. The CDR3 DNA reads TGTGCCAGCAGTCGCCTCCTTGGTAGCGCGCCCTACGAGCAGTACTTC. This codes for CASSRLLGSAPYEQYF.

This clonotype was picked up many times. CDR3 sequence reads: CASSAGQGLYNEQFF. In nucleotides, the CDR3 is TGTGCCAGCAGCGCGGGACAGGGTCTCTACAATGAGCAGTTCTTC. The rearrangement joins TRBV9 to TRBJ2-1, with 9 bases fitting TRBD1. Per the germline V gene, CDR1 is SGDLS and CDR2 is YYNGEE. The CDR3 length is 15 residues. V lost 3 bases, J lost 3 bases, and 4 bases stayed unmatched.

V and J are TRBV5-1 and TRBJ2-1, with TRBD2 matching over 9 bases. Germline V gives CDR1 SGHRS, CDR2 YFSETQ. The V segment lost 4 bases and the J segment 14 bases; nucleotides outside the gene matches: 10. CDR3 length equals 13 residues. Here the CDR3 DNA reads TGCGCCAGCAGCCCGCCGTTAGCGGGAGCGGAGTTCTTC. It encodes CASSPPLAGAEFF. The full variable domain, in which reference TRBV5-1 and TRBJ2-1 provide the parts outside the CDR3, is KAGVTQTPRYLIKTRGQQVTLSCSPISGHRSVSWYQQTPGQGLQFLFEYFSETQRNKGNFPGRFSGRQFSNSRSEMNVSTLELGDSALYLCASSPPLAGAEFFGPGTRLTVL.

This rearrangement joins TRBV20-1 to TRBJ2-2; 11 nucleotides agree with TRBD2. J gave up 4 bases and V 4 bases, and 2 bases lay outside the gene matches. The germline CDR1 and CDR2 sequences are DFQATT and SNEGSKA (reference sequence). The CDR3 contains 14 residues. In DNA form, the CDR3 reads TGCAGTGCTAATAGCGGGAGGGCCACCGGGGAGCTGTTTTTT. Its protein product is CSANSGRATGELFF.

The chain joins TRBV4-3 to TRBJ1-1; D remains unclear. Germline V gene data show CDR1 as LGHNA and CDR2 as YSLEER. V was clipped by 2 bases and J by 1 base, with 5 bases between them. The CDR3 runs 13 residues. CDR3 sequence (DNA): TGCGCCAGCAGCCAATTCGGGAACACTGAAGCTTTCTTT. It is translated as CASSQFGNTEAFF.

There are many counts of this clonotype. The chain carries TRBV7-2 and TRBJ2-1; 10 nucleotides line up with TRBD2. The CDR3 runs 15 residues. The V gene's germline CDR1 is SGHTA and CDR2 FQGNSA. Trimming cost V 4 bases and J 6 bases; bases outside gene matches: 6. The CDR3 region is CASSYTRTSGNEQFF. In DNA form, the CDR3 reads TGTGCCAGCAGCTACACGAGGACTAGCGGCAATGAGCAGTTCTTC. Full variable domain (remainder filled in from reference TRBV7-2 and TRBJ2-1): GAGVSQSPSNKVTEKGKDVELRCDPISGHTALYWYRQSLGQGLEFLIYFQGNSAPDKSGLPSDRFSAERTGGSVSTLTIQRTQQEDSAVYLCASSYTRTSGNEQFFGPGTRLTVL.

In DNA, the CDR3 is TGCGCCAGCAGCCCCAATCGGGGACCGACAGGGGATGGCTACACCTTC. Protein product: CASSPNRGPTGDGYTF. The chain carries TRBV4-3 and TRBJ1-2; the match to TRBD1 covers 8 bases. The CDR3 runs to 16 residues. Germline V CDR1 and CDR2: LGHNA, YSLEER. J was trimmed by 6 bases and V by 4 bases; bases with no gene match: 13.

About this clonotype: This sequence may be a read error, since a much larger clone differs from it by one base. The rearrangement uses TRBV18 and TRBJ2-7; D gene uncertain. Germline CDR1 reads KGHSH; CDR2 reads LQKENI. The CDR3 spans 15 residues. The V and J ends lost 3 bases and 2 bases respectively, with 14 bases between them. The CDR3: CASSPGYSTPYEQYF. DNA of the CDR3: TGTGCCAGCTCACCGGGTTACAGCACCCCCTACGAGCAGTACTTC.

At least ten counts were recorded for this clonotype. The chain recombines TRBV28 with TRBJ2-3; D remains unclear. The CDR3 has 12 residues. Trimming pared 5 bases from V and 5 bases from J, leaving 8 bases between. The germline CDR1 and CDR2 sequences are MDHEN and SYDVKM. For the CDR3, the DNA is TGTGCCAGCAGTCAACGGGTAGATACGCAGTATTTT. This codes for CASSQRVDTQYF.

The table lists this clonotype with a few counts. The CDR3 loop is CAISTGGLAKNIQYF. Written as DNA, the CDR3 is TGTGCCATCTCAACAGGGGGCCTGGCCAAAAACATTCAGTACTTC. The gene calls are TRBV10-3 and TRBJ2-4; TRBD1 matches 9 bases. The germline gives CDR1 ENHRY, CDR2 SYGVKD. Trimming removed 8 bases from V and 1 base from J; junction bases left unmatched: 6. The CDR3 length is 15 residues.

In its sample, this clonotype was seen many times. The CDR3 here is CASSLLPAGSDYNEQFF. The DNA for the CDR3 is TGTGCCAGCAGTTTACTACCGGCGGGAAGTGACTACAATGAGCAGTTCTTC. The genes are TRBV28 and TRBJ2-1; D possibly corresponds to TRBD2 (6 bases). The V gene lost 2 bases and the J gene lost 3 bases, with 17 bases spanning the gap. The CDR3 runs 17 residues. Germline assignment: CDR1 MDHEN and CDR2 SYDVKM.

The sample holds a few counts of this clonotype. The CDR3 bases are TGTGCCAGCAGCGTAGGGATTAGCTTGAACACCGGGGAGCTGTTTTTT. Protein: CASSVGISLNTGELFF. This chain joins TRBV9 and TRBJ2-2; D not certain. CDR1 and CDR2 from the germline V gene are SGDLS and YYNGEE. V lost 0 bases and J 1 base, leaving 10 bases between the germline ends. The CDR3 length is 16 residues.

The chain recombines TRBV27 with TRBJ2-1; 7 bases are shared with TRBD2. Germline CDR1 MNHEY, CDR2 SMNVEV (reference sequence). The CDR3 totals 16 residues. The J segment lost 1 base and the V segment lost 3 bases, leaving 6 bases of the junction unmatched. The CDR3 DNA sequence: TGTGCCAGCAGTTTTGGCGGGAGTGAATCCTACAATGAGCAGTTCTTC. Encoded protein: CASSFGGSESYNEQFF.

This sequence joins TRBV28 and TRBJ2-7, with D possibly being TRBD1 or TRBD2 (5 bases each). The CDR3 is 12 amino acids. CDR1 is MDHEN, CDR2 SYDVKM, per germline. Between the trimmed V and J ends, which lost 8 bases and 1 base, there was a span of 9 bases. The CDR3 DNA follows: TGTGCCAGCGGGACCGATTCCTACGAGCAGTACTTC. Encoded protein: CASGTDSYEQYF. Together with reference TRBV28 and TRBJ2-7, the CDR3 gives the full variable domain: DVKVTQSSRYLVKRTGEKVFLECVQDMDHENMFWYRQDPGLGLRLIYFSYDVKMKEKGDIPEGYSVSREKKERFSLILESASTNQTSMYLCASGTDSYEQYFGPGTRLTVT.